Sequencing of this T cell receptor beta chain was carried out in a study of T cells in Graves' hyperthyroidism and ophthalmopathy. Germline CDR1 SNHLY, CDR2 FYNNEI. The CDR3 is made up of 16 amino acids. The V gene end was trimmed by 4 bases and the J gene end by 0 bases; junction bases not matched to a gene: 0. Researchers took RNA transcripts and amplified the TCR beta CDR3 regions from them. TCR CDR3 regions were first amplified by RT-PCR with HTBI primers. TCRdb fed the multiplex PCR reads into MiXCR, producing one record per CDR3 protein. The profile shows more than 550,000 distinct CDR3 sequences, around a sixth of them singletons. In this sample, this clonotype turned up many times. Diagnoses were made from clinical symptoms, serum measures (thyroxine and TRAb), thyroid ultrasound and orbital computed tomography.

The sequence came from a man aged 50 to 59 with Graves' hyperthyroidism. The source material was blood. The genes are TRBV2 and TRBJ2-6, with 10 bases matching TRBD2. Here the CDR3 DNA reads TGTGCCAGCAGTGCTAGCGGGGGCTCTGGGGCCAACGTCCTGACTTTC. Translation gives CASSASGGSGANVLTF. The complete variable domain, with remaining parts taken from reference TRBV2 and TRBJ2-6, reads EPEVTQTPSHQVTQMGQEVILRCVPISNHLYFYWYRQILGQKVEFLVSFYNNEISEKSEIFDDQFSVERPDGSNFTLKIRSTKLEDSAMYFCASSASGGSGANVLTFGAGSRLTVL.